The T cell receptor beta chain under discussion was sequenced for a study of STAT5B mutations in CD4+ large granular lymphocyte leukemia. Study results and caveats: No patients shared main leukemic clonotypes, though 25% to 30% appeared at low frequency elsewhere.

On this clone itself: Its antigen is undetermined.

Assay: immunoSEQ multiplex PCR; the TCRdb copy retains only in-frame clones and omits some. The table lists about 24,000 clones, 72% of them singletons, with 0.55% to 0.75% in the top ten. V lost 3 bases, J lost 0 bases, and 6 bases lay in between. The CDR3 spans 14 residues. The germline V gene has CDR1 KGHSH and CDR2 LQKENI. The chain joins TRBV18 to TRBJ1-3; D ambiguous. The clonotype comes from a human donor in good health. The sequencing input was CD4+ T cells from blood buffy coats. The CDR3 DNA is TGTGCCAGCTCACCCGGGGACTCTGGAAACACCATATATTTT. This gives the protein CASSPGDSGNTIYF.